This T cell receptor (beta chain) originates from a study of T-cell memory formation after mild COVID-19. Using its own MiXCR run on the 5' RACE reads, TCRdb lists one record per CDR3 protein. The table includes around 320,000 distinct CDR3 sequences, around 27% detected once. V was shortened by 5 bases and J by 2 bases, with 9 bases between the two germline ends. CDR1 and CDR2 (germline): SGHVS, FQNEAQ. The CDR3 is 14 amino acids. The chain employs TRBV7-8 and TRBJ2-2; the D is unclear. The origin of this receptor is an adult woman who had mild COVID-19 (a few samples of this study predate the infection). Cell type and time point are not known. Sequenced sample: PBMCs or a T cell subset sorted from them (not recorded which). CDR3 protein: CASSRHLNTGELFF. The CDR3 DNA reads as TGTGCCAGCAGCCGACATCTTAACACCGGGGAGCTGTTTTTT.